In its sample, the clone carrying this T cell receptor (beta chain) was seen many times. TCRdb reprocessed the 5' RACE reads with MiXCR, giving one entry per CDR3 protein. The table includes more than 150,000 distinct CDR3 sequences, roughly 18% detected once. Between the trimmed V and J ends, which lost 2 bases and 1 base, there was a span of 8 bases. The CDR3 is 15 amino acids. This sample is part of a study of CD8 T cells in ankylosing spondylitis. The chain has TRBV12-3 or TRBV12-4 and TRBJ2-2; D might be TRBD2 (5 bases). This clonotype originated in a male donor aged 10 to 35 with ankylosing spondylitis or in good health (not recorded which). Sequencing was done on a sample of blood, either unsorted or a sorted T cell fraction (not recorded which). CDR3 protein: CASSLSDWNTGELFF. In nucleotides, the CDR3 is TGTGCCAGCAGTTTATCGGACTGGAACACCGGGGAGCTGTTTTTT.